The 20 T cell receptor beta chains reported below all come from one sample, sequenced in a study of blood T cell repertoires in COVID-19. Method: immunoSEQ multiplex PCR; TCRdb's copy keeps in-frame clones and lacks some. The sample shows around 15,000 clones, more than 85% of them seen only once. The sample consisted of peripheral blood. The receptors were sampled from a human donor in a cohort sampled during active COVID-19.

The sample holds one count of this clone. This chain links TRBV7-3 with TRBJ1-2; D unclear. This CDR3 has 13 residues. Germline CDR1 is SGHTA and CDR2 is FQGTGA. Trimming stripped 2 bases from V and 2 bases from J, with 6 bases between. The CDR3 reads CASSLRGNYGYTF. The CDR3 nucleotides read TGTGCCAGCAGCTTACGCGGGAACTATGGCTACACCTTC.

V is TRBV18 and J is TRBJ2-6; TRBD1 matches at 11 bases. After removal of 6 bases from V and 3 bases from J, the junction contained 4 bases not matched to a gene. The CDR3 runs to 16 residues. Germline V gene data show CDR1 as KGHSH and CDR2 as LQKENI. CDR3 sequence reads: CASSRTGGDGANVLTF. For the CDR3, the DNA is TGTGCCAGCTCGCGGACAGGGGGCGATGGGGCCAACGTCCTGACTTTC.

The chain has TRBV4-3 and TRBJ2-1; 9 nucleotides agree with TRBD1. The CDR3 has 18 amino acids. The J segment lost 3 bases and the V segment lost 3 bases, leaving 12 bases of the junction unmatched. Per germline, CDR1 LGHNA and CDR2 YSLEER. The CDR3 sequence is CASSQDNRDRVIYNEQFF. DNA for the CDR3: TGCGCCAGCAGCCAGGACAACCGGGACAGGGTAATCTACAATGAGCAGTTCTTC.

This chain links TRBV6-4 with TRBJ2-3; D not certain. Trimming took 5 bases from V and 1 from J, leaving 10 bases between them. Germline values: CDR1 MRHNA, CDR2 SNTAGT. CDR3 length equals 14 residues. CDR3 DNA: TGTGCCAGCAGTCTTGGTGGAGGCACAGATACGCAGTATTTT. Translated: CASSLGGGTDTQYF.

This chain connects TRBV4-2 to TRBJ1-1, with D uncertain. This CDR3 comprises 16 residues. The germline V gene encodes CDR1 LGHNA and CDR2 YNFKEQ. The ends were cut back, 0 bases at V and 0 bases at J, with 11 bases in the middle. The CDR3 region is CASSQEEGDVNTEAFF. CDR3 coding DNA: TGTGCCAGCAGCCAAGAGGAGGGAGACGTGAACACTGAAGCTTTCTTT.

The chain carries TRBV7-2 and TRBJ2-7, with a possible D match to TRBD2 (6 bases). Germline lookup yields CDR1 SGHTA and CDR2 FQGNSA. V was cut by 5 bases and J by 1 base, with 18 bases left in between. This CDR3 spans 16 amino acids. CDR3 bases: TGTGCCAGCAGCCCCCCGGGGCGGGGTGAATCCTACGAGCAGTACTTC. It yields the protein CASSPPGRGESYEQYF.

This chain links TRBV6-5 with TRBJ1-1; 11 bases are a match to TRBD1. The CDR3 loop spans 15 amino acids. CDR1 and CDR2 (germline): MNHEY, SVGAGI. V shed 6 bases and J 7 bases; nucleotides not matched to a gene: 10. The CDR3 here is CASSWTGGQRLEAFF. CDR3 bases: TGTGCCAGCAGCTGGACAGGGGGCCAACGCCTTGAAGCTTTCTTT.

This rearrangement joins TRBV27 to TRBJ2-5; TRBD1 matches 8 bases. Germline V gene sequence: CDR1 MNHEY, CDR2 SMNVEV (reference sequence). Germline trimming cut 8 bases from V and 5 bases from J; bases unmatched to any gene: 4. The CDR3 totals 12 residues. The CDR3 sequence: CASRTGWETQYF. CDR3 coding DNA: TGTGCCAGCCGGACAGGGTGGGAGACCCAGTACTTC.

The V gene is TRBV5-1, the J gene TRBJ2-3, with D possibly matching TRBD1 (5 bases). The CDR3 contains 14 residues. Per the germline V gene, CDR1 is SGHRS and CDR2 is YFSETQ. Trimming cost V 4 bases and J 6 bases, with 15 bases left between them. The CDR3 DNA is TGCGCCAGCAGCACCGCCCAGGGATTGGATACGCAGTATTTT. This codes for CASSTAQGLDTQYF.

This chain connects TRBV19 to TRBJ1-5; no firm D call. Germline V CDR1 and CDR2: LNHDA, SQIVND (reference sequence). V lost 2 bases and J 2 bases, leaving 10 bases between the germline ends. The CDR3 loop spans 15 amino acids. The CDR3 DNA follows: TGTGCCAGTAGTATAACCCCCGTAGGCAATCAGCCCCAGCATTTT. It is translated as CASSITPVGNQPQHF.

This sequence joins TRBV12-3 or TRBV12-4 and TRBJ2-7; D gene ambiguous. CDR3 size: 13 residues. The V and J ends lost 3 bases and 2 bases respectively, with 8 bases between them. The CDR3 DNA reads TGTGCCAGCAGTTTCCGACAAGCCTACGAGCAGTACTTC. This encodes CASSFRQAYEQYF.

The CDR3 loop is CASSLDQGLYYGYTF. For the CDR3, the DNA is TGTGCCAGCAGCTTAGACCAGGGGCTATACTATGGCTACACCTTC. The V call is TRBV7-9, the J call TRBJ1-2; the D gene is possibly TRBD1 (6 bases). The CDR3 extends over 15 amino acids. V gave up 1 base and J gave up 3 bases, with 12 bases separating them. CDR1 is SEHNR and CDR2 is FQNEAQ in the germline V gene (reference sequence).

The V call is TRBV29-1, the J call TRBJ1-1; the D is unclear. Germline assignment: CDR1 SQVTM and CDR2 ANQGSEA. Trimming took 5 bases from V and 0 from J, leaving 7 bases between them. There are 12 residues in the CDR3. Written as DNA, the CDR3 is TGCAGCGTTTCCGGGGTGAACACTGAAGCTTTCTTT. As protein: CSVSGVNTEAFF. Combining the CDR3 with reference TRBV29-1 and TRBJ1-1 gives the whole variable domain SAVISQKPSRDICQRGTSLTIQCQVDSQVTMMFWYRQQPGQSLTLIATANQGSEATYESGFVIDKFPISRPNLTFSTLTVSNMSPEDSSIYLCSVSGVNTEAFFGQGTRLTVV.

The chain joins TRBV7-2 to TRBJ1-3; D unclear. V gave up 5 bases and J gave up 6 bases, with 20 bases separating them. CDR3 size: 16 residues. Germline V gene sequence: CDR1 SGHTA, CDR2 FQGNSA. CDR3: CASSLMAAGRANTIYF. Here the CDR3 DNA reads TGTGCCAGCAGCCTCATGGCAGCGGGCCGTGCAAACACCATATATTTT.

The rearrangement joins TRBV2 to TRBJ1-5, with a weak D call TRBD1 (5 bases). The CDR3 sequence is 14 residues long. CDR1 is SNHLY and CDR2 is FYNNEI in the germline V gene. V was shortened by 4 bases and J by 6 bases, with 13 bases between the two germline ends. The DNA for the CDR3 is TGTGCCAGCAGTGGTGCAGGGTTGAGTCAGCCCCAGCATTTT. Its translation is CASSGAGLSQPQHF.

This chain links TRBV15 with TRBJ2-7; a possible D gene is TRBD1 (6 bases). Germline V gene sequence: CDR1 LNHNV, CDR2 YYDKDF (reference sequence). V shed 8 bases and J shed 6 bases, with 11 bases lying between them. CDR3 length equals 11 residues. The CDR3 DNA sequence: TGTGCCACCGAGGGCAGGGGCGAGCAGTACTTC. It specifies CATEGRGEQYF.

The J gene is TRBJ1-2, the V gene TRBV10-1; D is possibly TRBD1 (5 bases). V was cut by 3 bases and J by 4 bases, with 9 bases left in between. Germline V lookup: CDR1 WNHNN, CDR2 SYGVQD (reference sequence). This CDR3 is built from 13 residues. The CDR3: CASSDRGSYGYTF. The CDR3 DNA is TGCGCCAGCAGTGATAGGGGATCCTATGGCTACACCTTC.

This chain uses TRBV2 with TRBJ2-1; the D is unclear. Germline CDR1 reads SNHLY; CDR2 reads FYNNEI. The V end lost 5 bases, the J end lost 2 bases, and 7 bases lay between the germline ends. The length of the CDR3 is 13 residues. In nucleotides, the CDR3 is TGTGCCAGCAGTTCGGGTCCCTACAATGAGCAGTTCTTC. This translates into CASSSGPYNEQFF.

This chain connects TRBV6-5 to TRBJ2-5; TRBD2 is a possible D gene (5 bases). This CDR3 contains 14 residues. From germline, CDR1 is MNHEY and CDR2 SVGAGI. V was trimmed by 1 base and J by 3 bases, leaving 9 bases between them. As DNA, the CDR3 is TGTGCCAGCAGTTACTTCGGACTGGAAGAGACCCAGTACTTC. Its protein is CASSYFGLEETQYF.

The chain joins TRBV5-1 to TRBJ1-1, with D unclear. V was shortened by 2 bases and J by 2 bases, with 7 bases between the two germline ends. Germline CDR1 reads SGHRS; CDR2 reads YFSETQ. This CDR3 contains 13 residues. This chain's CDR3 is CASSFDTNTEAFF. CDR3 nucleotide sequence: TGCGCCAGCAGCTTTGACACAAACACTGAAGCTTTCTTT.